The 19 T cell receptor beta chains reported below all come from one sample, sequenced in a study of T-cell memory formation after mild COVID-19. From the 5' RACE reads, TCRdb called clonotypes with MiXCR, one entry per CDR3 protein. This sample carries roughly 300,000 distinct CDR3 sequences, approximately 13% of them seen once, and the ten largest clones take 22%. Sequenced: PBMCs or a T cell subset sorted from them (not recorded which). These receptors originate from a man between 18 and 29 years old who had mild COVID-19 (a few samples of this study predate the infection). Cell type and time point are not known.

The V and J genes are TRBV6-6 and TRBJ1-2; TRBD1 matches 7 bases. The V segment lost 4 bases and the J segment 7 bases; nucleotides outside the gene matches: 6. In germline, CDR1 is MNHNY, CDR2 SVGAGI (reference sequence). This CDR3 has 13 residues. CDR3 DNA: TGTGCCAGCAGTTTTACAGGGGTGGTTGGCTACACCTTC. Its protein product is CASSFTGVVGYTF.

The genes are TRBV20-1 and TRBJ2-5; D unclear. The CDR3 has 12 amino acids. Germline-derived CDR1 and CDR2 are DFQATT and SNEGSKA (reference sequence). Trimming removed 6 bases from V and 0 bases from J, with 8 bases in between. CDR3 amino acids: CSAQDDQETQYF. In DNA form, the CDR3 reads TGCAGTGCCCAGGACGACCAAGAGACCCAGTACTTC.

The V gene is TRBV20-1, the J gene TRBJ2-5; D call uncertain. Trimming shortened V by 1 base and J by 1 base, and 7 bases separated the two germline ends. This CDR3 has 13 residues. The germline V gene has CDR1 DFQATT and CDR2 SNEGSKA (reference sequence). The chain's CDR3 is CSARVRSQETQYF. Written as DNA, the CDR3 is TGCAGTGCTAGAGTACGCTCCCAAGAGACCCAGTACTTC.

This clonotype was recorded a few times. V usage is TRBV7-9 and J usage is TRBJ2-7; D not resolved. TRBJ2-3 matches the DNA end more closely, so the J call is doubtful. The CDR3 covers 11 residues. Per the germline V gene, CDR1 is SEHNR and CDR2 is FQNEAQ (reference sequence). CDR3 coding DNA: TGTGCCAGCAGCTTAGGACCGGAGCAGTATTTT. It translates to CASSLGPEQYF.

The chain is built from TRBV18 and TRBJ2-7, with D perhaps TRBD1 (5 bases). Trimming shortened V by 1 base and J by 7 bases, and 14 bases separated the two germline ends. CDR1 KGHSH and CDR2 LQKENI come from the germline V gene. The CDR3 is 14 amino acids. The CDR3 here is CASSPRTVGDEQYF. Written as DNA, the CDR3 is TGTGCCAGCTCACCACGTACGGTAGGGGATGAGCAGTACTTC. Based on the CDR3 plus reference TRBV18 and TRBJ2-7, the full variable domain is NAGVMQNPRHLVRRRGQEARLRCSPMKGHSHVYWYRQLPEEGLKFMVYLQKENIIDESGMPKERFSAEFPKEGPSILRIQQVVRGDSAAYFCASSPRTVGDEQYFGPGTRLTVT.

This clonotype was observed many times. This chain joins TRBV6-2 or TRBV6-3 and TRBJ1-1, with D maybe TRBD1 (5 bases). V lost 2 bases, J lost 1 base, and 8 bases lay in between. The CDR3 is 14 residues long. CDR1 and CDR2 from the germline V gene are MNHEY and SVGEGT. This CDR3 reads CASSYRQGNTEAFF. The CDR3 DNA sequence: TGTGCCAGCAGTTACCGGCAGGGGAACACTGAAGCTTTCTTT.

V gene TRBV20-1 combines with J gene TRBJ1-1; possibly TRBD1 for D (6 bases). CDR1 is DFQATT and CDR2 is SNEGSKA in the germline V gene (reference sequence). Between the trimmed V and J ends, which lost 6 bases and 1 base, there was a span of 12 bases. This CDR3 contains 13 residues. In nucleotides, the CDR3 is TGCAGTGCCTCGGACAGCCGGAACACTGAAGCTTTCTTT. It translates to CSASDSRNTEAFF.

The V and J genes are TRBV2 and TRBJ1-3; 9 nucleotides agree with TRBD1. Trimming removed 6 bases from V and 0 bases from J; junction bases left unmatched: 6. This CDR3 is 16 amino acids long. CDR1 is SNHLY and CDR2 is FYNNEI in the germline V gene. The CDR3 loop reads CASRPGQGNSGNTIYF. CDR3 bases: TGTGCCAGCAGACCGGGACAGGGCAACTCTGGAAACACCATATATTTT.

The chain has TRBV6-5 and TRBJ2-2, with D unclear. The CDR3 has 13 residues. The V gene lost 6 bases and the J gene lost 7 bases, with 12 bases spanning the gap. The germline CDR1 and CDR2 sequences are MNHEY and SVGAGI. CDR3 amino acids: CASSPVDGGELFF. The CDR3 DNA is TGTGCCAGCAGCCCCGTGGACGGCGGGGAGCTGTTTTTT.

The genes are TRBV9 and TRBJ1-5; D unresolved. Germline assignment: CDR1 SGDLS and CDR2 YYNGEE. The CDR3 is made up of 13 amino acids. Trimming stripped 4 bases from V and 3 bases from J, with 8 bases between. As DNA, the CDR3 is TGTGCCAGCAGCAAGCAGTTCAATCAGCCCCAGCATTTT. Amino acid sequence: CASSKQFNQPQHF.

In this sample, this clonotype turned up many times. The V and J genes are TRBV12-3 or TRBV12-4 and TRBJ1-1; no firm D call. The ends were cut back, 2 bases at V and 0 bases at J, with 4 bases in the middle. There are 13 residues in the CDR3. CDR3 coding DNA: TGTGCCAGCAGTTTACAGGTGAACACTGAAGCTTTCTTT. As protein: CASSLQVNTEAFF.

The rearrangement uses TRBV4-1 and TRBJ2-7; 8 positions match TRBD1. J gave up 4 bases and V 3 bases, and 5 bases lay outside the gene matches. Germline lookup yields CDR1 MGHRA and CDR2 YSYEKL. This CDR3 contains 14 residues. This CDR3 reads CASSQTGVGYEQYF. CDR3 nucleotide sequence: TGCGCCAGCAGCCAGACAGGGGTCGGTTACGAGCAGTACTTC.

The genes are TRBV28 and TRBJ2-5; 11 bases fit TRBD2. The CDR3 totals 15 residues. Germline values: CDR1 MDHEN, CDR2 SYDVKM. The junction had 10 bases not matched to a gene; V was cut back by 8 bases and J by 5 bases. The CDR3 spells CASLAGGAESETQYF. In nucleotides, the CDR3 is TGTGCCAGCCTAGCGGGGGGCGCTGAGTCTGAGACCCAGTACTTC.

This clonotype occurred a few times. This chain's CDR3 is CASSPREGRQGEADTQYF. The CDR3 bases are TGCGCCAGCAGCCCCAGAGAGGGGAGACAGGGGGAGGCAGATACGCAGTATTTT. The V and J genes are TRBV4-1 and TRBJ2-3, with TRBD1 identical over 9 bases. J lost 4 bases, V lost 4 bases, and 15 bases had no gene match. The length of the CDR3 is 18 residues. CDR1 and CDR2 (germline): MGHRA, YSYEKL.

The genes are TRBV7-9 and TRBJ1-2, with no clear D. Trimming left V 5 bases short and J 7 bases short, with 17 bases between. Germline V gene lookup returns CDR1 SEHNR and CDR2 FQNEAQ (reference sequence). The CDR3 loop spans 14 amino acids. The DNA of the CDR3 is TGTGCCAGCAGCCCTGGCCGAAGCCTGTTTGGCTACACCTTC. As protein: CASSPGRSLFGYTF.

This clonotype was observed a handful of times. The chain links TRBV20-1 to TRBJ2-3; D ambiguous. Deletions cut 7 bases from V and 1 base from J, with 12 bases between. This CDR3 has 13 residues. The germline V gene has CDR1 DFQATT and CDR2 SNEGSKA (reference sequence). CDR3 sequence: CSGAEPGTDTQYF. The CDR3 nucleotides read TGCAGTGGAGCCGAGCCGGGCACAGATACGCAGTATTTT.

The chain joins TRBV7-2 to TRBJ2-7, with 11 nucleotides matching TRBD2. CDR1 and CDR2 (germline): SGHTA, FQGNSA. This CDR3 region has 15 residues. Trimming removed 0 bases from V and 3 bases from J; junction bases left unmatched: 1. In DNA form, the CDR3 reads TGTGCCAGCAGCTTAGCCGGGACTAGCGGCTACGAGCAGTACTTC. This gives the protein CASSLAGTSGYEQYF.

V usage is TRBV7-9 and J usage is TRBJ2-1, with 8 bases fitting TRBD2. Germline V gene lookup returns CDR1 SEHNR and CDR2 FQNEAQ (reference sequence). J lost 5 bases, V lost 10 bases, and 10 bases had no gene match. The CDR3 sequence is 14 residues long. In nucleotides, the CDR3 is TGTGCCACCCTTGGCGGGGGGATAGACAATGAGCAGTTCTTC. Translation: CATLGGGIDNEQFF.

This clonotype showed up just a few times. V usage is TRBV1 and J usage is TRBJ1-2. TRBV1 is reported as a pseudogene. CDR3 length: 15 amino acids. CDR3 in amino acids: CTSSQDEGENYGYTF. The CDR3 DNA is TGCACCAGCAGCCAAGATGAAGGAGAGAACTATGGCTACACCTTC.